A single sample is the source of the 20 T cell receptor beta chains below, sequenced in a study of blood T cells in healthy people across ages. The second PCR ran about 7 to 12 cycles with a sample-barcoded 5' primer and J-beta primers. TCRdb re-called the 5' RACE reads through MiXCR, storing one row per CDR3 protein. The sample has about 700,000 distinct CDR3 sequences, 32% seen once. Sequenced: blood. The receptors originated from a woman aged 80 or over in good health.

This chain joins TRBV30 and TRBJ2-3, with TRBD2 matching 11 bases. This CDR3 has 14 amino acids. CDR1 is GTSNPN and CDR2 is SVGIG in the germline V gene (reference sequence). The junction had 5 bases not matched to a gene; V was cut back by 0 bases and J by 9 bases. CDR3 sequence: CAWSVTSGGGTQYF. CDR3 sequence (DNA): TGTGCCTGGAGTGTTACTAGCGGGGGTGGGACGCAGTATTTT.

This chain uses TRBV4-1 with TRBJ2-2; possibly TRBD1 for D (6 bases). Between the trimmed V and J ends, which lost 1 base and 0 bases, there was a span of 9 bases. The CDR3 loop spans 16 amino acids. Germline V gives CDR1 MGHRA, CDR2 YSYEKL. The CDR3 protein is CASSQVRTANTGELFF. DNA for the CDR3: TGCGCCAGCAGCCAAGTTAGGACAGCGAACACCGGGGAGCTGTTTTTT.

The table lists this clonotype with many counts. The chain couples TRBV20-1 to TRBJ2-1, with D uncertain. The CDR3 length is 12 residues. The germline CDR1 and CDR2 sequences are DFQATT and SNEGSKA (reference sequence). V was pared by 0 bases and J by 10 bases, with 10 bases between. The CDR3 sequence: CSARDQVREQFF. The CDR3 DNA is TGCAGTGCTAGAGATCAGGTCCGGGAGCAGTTCTTC.

Of note for this clonotype: It may be a read error: a sequence one base away is much more abundant. It is likely a read error, because the conserved phenylalanine at the end of the CDR3 is missing. This rearrangement joins TRBV10-3 to TRBJ1-5, with unresolved D. The CDR3 totals 13 residues. Looked up from germline, CDR1 is ENHRY and CDR2 is SYGVKD. V was trimmed by 6 bases and J by 3 bases, leaving 9 bases between them. The CDR3 DNA follows: TGTGCCATCAGCTATATTATCAATCAGCCCCAGCATGTT. It codes for CAISYIINQPQHV.

This clonotype was counted many times. This sequence joins TRBV6-5 and TRBJ1-2; TRBD1 agrees at 7 bases. This CDR3 is built from 14 residues. Looked up from germline, CDR1 is MNHEY and CDR2 is SVGAGI. Unmatched junction bases numbered 9, after V lost 4 bases and J lost 7 bases. CDR3: CASSSNPDRAGYTF. CDR3 coding DNA: TGTGCCAGCAGTTCGAACCCAGACAGGGCTGGCTACACCTTC.

J is TRBJ1-4 and V is TRBV6-5, with D perhaps matching TRBD1 (5 bases). This CDR3 has 12 amino acids. Trimming left V 4 bases short and J 10 bases short, with 10 bases between. The germline V gene has CDR1 MNHEY and CDR2 SVGAGI. In DNA form, the CDR3 reads TGTGCCAGCAGTTCAGTCGGGGGAAAACTGTTTTTT. Amino acids: CASSSVGGKLFF.

This clonotype was observed many times. This sequence joins TRBV5-1 and TRBJ2-7, with D perhaps matching TRBD1 (6 bases). Trimming removed 6 bases from V and 0 bases from J, with 13 bases in between. Per germline, CDR1 SGHRS and CDR2 YFSETQ. The CDR3 runs to 14 residues. The CDR3 spells CASTARDTSYEQYF. The CDR3 nucleotides read TGCGCCAGCACGGCCCGGGACACCTCCTACGAGCAGTACTTC.

The sample holds one count of this clonotype. This sequence may be a read error, since a much larger clone differs from it by one base. The J gene is TRBJ1-2, the V gene TRBV5-1; weak D call: TRBD1 (5 bases). CDR1 is SGHRS and CDR2 is YFSETQ in the germline V gene. Trimming removed 4 bases from V and 1 base from J, with 8 bases in between. The CDR3 has 13 amino acids. This CDR3 reads CASSMGVNYGYTF. For the CDR3, the DNA is TGCGCCAGCAGCATGGGGGTTAACTATGGCTACACCTTC.

The chain couples TRBV6-5 to TRBJ1-4, with no clear D. V was clipped by 0 bases and J by 1 base, with 15 bases between them. This CDR3 has 18 amino acids. Germline CDR1 MNHEY, CDR2 SVGAGI. The CDR3 loop is CASSYSAPLAGTNEKLFF. As DNA, the CDR3 is TGTGCCAGCAGTTACTCTGCTCCCTTAGCCGGAACTAATGAAAAACTGTTTTTT.

This clonotype was recorded at least ten times. The chain uses TRBV23-1 and TRBJ2-7, with TRBD1 matching over 7 bases. TRBV23-1 qualifies as an ORF whose function is uncertain. The CDR3 loop spans 16 amino acids. V trimming: 6 bases; J trimming: 0 bases; junction bases outside the gene matches: 11. CDR3 in amino acids: CASRVRQGPSSYEQYF. CDR3 bases: TGCGCCAGCAGGGTGAGACAGGGCCCTTCCTCCTACGAGCAGTACTTC.

This clonotype was seen more than once but under ten times. The rearrangement joins TRBV12-3 or TRBV12-4 to TRBJ2-3, with D perhaps assigned TRBD1 or TRBD2 (5 bases each). Trimming pared 1 base from V and 4 bases from J, leaving 15 bases between. The CDR3 totals 16 residues. The CDR3 sequence: CASSLGLGVEADTQYF. As DNA, the CDR3 is TGTGCCAGCAGTTTAGGGTTGGGGGTTGAGGCAGATACGCAGTATTTT.

Ten or more counts support this clonotype. The chain joins TRBV7-8 to TRBJ2-7; perhaps TRBD2 as D (5 bases). Germline lookup yields CDR1 SGHVS and CDR2 FQNEAQ. The CDR3 sequence is 15 residues long. The V end was cut by 1 base, the J end by 1 base, with 11 bases between. DNA of the CDR3: TGTGCCAGCAGCTTAGAGTCCGGGGTGTCCTACGAGCAGTACTTC. Its translation: CASSLESGVSYEQYF.

This rearrangement joins TRBV30 to TRBJ2-3; the match to TRBD2 covers 11 bases. Germline V gene lookup returns CDR1 GTSNPN and CDR2 SVGIG (reference sequence). With 0 bases clipped from V and 3 bases from J, the junction kept 2 bases outside the gene matches. The CDR3 consists of 15 residues. CDR3 sequence: CAWSVSSGGTDTQYF. In DNA form, the CDR3 reads TGTGCCTGGAGTGTGTCTAGCGGGGGGACAGATACGCAGTATTTT.

This clonotype has ten or more counts. The chain links TRBV7-9 to TRBJ2-7; D is perhaps TRBD1 (6 bases). This CDR3 region has 14 residues. The V end was cut by 5 bases, the J end by 3 bases, with 14 bases between. Germline V lookup: CDR1 SEHNR, CDR2 FQNEAQ (reference sequence). The CDR3 spells CASSPGTWDYEQYF. CDR3 nucleotides: TGTGCCAGCAGCCCCGGGACATGGGACTACGAGCAGTACTTC.

This clonotype appeared a few times. An end of the junction does not agree with germline; a read error may underlie this. The genes are TRBV29-1 and TRBJ1-1; 8 bases are a match to TRBD1. Germline-derived CDR1 and CDR2 are SQVTM and ANQGSEA. The CDR3 has 13 amino acids. Here the CDR3 reads CNVSQGAGAEAFF. The CDR3 DNA reads TGCAACGTTTCTCAGGGGGCCGGGGCTGAAGCTTTCTTT. The complete variable domain, with remaining parts taken from reference TRBV29-1 and TRBJ1-1, reads SAVISQKPSRDICQRGTSLTIQCQVDSQVTMMFWYRQQPGQSLTLIATANQGSEATYESGFVIDKFPISRPNLTFSTLTVSNMSPEDSSIYLCNVSQGAGAEAFFGQGTRLTVV.

This clonotype showed up many times. The chain recombines TRBV27 with TRBJ2-1; no firm D call. Trimming pared 4 bases from V and 3 bases from J, leaving 10 bases between. There are 14 residues in the CDR3. Per the germline V gene, CDR1 is MNHEY and CDR2 is SMNVEV (reference sequence). The CDR3 nucleotides read TGTGCCAGCAGTTCCTCGGCGAGCTACAATGAGCAGTTCTTC. Translating it yields CASSSSASYNEQFF.

This clonotype was seen ten or more times. The chain recombines TRBV7-2 with TRBJ2-6; D is perhaps TRBD1 or TRBD2 (6 bases each). V lost 7 bases, J lost 2 bases, and 12 bases lay in between. The germline V gene encodes CDR1 SGHTA and CDR2 FQGNSA. The CDR3 is made up of 15 amino acids. CDR3: CASTFGGAGANVLTF. Here the CDR3 DNA reads TGTGCCAGCACCTTCGGGGGCGCTGGGGCCAACGTCCTGACTTTC. Variable domain in full (rest from reference TRBV7-2 and TRBJ2-6): GAGVSQSPSNKVTEKGKDVELRCDPISGHTALYWYRQSLGQGLEFLIYFQGNSAPDKSGLPSDRFSAERTGGSVSTLTIQRTQQEDSAVYLCASTFGGAGANVLTFGAGSRLTVL.

The CDR3 region is CASSVLGGANTEAFF. The CDR3 nucleotides are TGTGCCAGCAGCGTACTTGGGGGCGCGAACACTGAAGCTTTCTTT. The chain joins TRBV9 to TRBJ1-1, with D possibly being TRBD1 (6 bases). CDR3 length: 15 amino acids. The germline gives CDR1 SGDLS, CDR2 YYNGEE. Trimming removed 1 base from V and 1 base from J, with 11 bases in between.

J is TRBJ1-3 and V is TRBV20-1; D may be TRBD1 (5 bases). This CDR3 has 12 amino acids. Germline V gene lookup returns CDR1 DFQATT and CDR2 SNEGSKA (reference sequence). Trimming removed 3 bases from V and 8 bases from J, with 11 bases in between. The CDR3 sequence: CSASPRGDTIYF. CDR3 DNA sequence: TGCAGTGCTAGCCCGAGGGGCGACACCATATATTTT.

Concerning this clonotype: This may stem from a read error, because a much larger clone lies one nucleotide away. The V and J genes are TRBV6-5 and TRBJ1-1, with D maybe TRBD1 (6 bases). Deletions cut 2 bases from V and 4 bases from J, with 11 bases between. In germline, CDR1 is MNHEY, CDR2 SVGAGI. CDR3 length: 14 amino acids. CDR3 sequence (DNA): TGTGCCAGCAGTTACGAGACAGGTGGCACTGAAGCTTTCTTT. Translated: CASSYETGGTEAFF.